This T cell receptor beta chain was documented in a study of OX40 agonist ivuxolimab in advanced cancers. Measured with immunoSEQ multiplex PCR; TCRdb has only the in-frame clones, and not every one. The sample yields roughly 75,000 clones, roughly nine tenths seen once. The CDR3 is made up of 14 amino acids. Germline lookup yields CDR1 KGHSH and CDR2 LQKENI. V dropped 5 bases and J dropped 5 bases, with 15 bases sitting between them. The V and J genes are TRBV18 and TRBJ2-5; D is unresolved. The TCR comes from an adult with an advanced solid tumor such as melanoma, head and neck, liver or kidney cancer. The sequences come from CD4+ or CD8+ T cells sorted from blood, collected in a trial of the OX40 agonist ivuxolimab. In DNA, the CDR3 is TGTGCCAGCTCATCACGACTGGGCCAGGAGACCCAGTACTTC. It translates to CASSSRLGQETQYF.